What follows is one TCR beta chain and its context. Profiled with immunoSEQ multiplex PCR; TCRdb holds only in-frame clones, not every one. The table shows 35,000 to 45,000 clones, with roughly nine tenths occurring only once. The source of the sample is a study of T cell changes during pregnancy in multiple sclerosis. The CDR3 loop spans 14 amino acids. CDR1 is LNHDA and CDR2 is SQIVND in the germline V gene (reference sequence). Trimming removed 6 bases from V and 7 bases from J, with 19 bases in between. The genes are TRBV19 and TRBJ2-7; D might be TRBD2 (6 bases). This receptor was taken from a female donor with multiple sclerosis, enrolled in a pregnancy study. Source: CD4+ T cells from peripheral blood mononuclear cells, taken before pregnancy. The CDR3 bases are TGTGCCAGTAGCCCCGGCGCGGGGCCTTGGGAGCAGTACTTC. Protein: CASSPGAGPWEQYF.